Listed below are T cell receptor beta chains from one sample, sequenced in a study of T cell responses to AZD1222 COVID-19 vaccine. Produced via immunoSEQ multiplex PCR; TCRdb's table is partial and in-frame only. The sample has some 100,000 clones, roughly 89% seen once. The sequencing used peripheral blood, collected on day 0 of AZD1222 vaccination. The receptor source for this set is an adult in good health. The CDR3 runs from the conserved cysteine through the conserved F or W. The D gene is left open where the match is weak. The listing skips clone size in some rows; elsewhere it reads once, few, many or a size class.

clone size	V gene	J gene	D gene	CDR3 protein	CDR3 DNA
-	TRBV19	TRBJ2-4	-	CASRTLNIQYF	TGTGCCAGTAGGACCTTAAACATTCAGTACTTC
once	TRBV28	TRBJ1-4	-	CASNGMRGSEKLFF	TGTGCCAGCAATGGGATGAGGGGGAGTGAAAAACTGTTTTTT
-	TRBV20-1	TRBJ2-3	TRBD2	CSAAGGNTQYF	TGCAGTGCTGCGGGAGGAAATACGCAGTATTTT
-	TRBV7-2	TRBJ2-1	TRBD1	CASSRTGGKYDEQFF	TGTGCCAGCAGCAGAACAGGGGGTAAATATGATGAGCAGTTCTTC
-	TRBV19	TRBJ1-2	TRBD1	CASSPRDRGIHYGYTF	TGTGCCAGTAGTCCTCGGGACAGGGGGATTCACTATGGCTACACCTTC
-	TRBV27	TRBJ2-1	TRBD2	CASSLFSSGSLEFF	TGTGCCAGCAGTTTATTCTCTAGCGGGAGTTTGGAGTTCTTC
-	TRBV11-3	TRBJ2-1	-	CASSLIDNEQFF	TGTGCCAGCAGCTTAATTGACAATGAGCAGTTCTTC
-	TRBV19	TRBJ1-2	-	CATKRSYGYTF	TGTGCCACCAAGAGGTCGTATGGCTACACCTTC
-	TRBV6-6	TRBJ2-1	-	CASSYFPSSYNEQFF	TGTGCCAGCAGTTACTTCCCTAGCTCCTACAATGAGCAGTTCTTC
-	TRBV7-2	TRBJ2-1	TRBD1	CASSLEGTGGPYNEQFF	TGTGCCAGCAGCTTAGAAGGGACAGGGGGTCCCTACAATGAGCAGTTCTTC
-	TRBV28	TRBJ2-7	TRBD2	CSPLAESYEQYF	TGTTCCCCCCTAGCGGAAAGCTACGAGCAGTACTTC
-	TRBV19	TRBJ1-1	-	CASSISGWAEAFF	TGTGCCAGTAGTATCTCAGGGTGGGCTGAAGCTTTCTTT
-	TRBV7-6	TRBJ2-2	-	CASSLGGVITTGELFF	TGTGCCAGCAGCCTAGGCGGAGTAATAACCACCGGGGAGCTGTTTTTT
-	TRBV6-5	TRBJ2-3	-	CASTYQGPTSTDTQYF	TGTGCCAGCACTTATCAGGGGCCGACTAGCACAGATACGCAGTATTTT
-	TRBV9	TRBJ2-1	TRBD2	CASSAQLAGVGNEQFF	TGTGCCAGCAGCGCCCAACTAGCGGGAGTGGGGAATGAGCAGTTCTTC
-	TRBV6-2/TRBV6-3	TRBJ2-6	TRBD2	CASSYSVLAAHSGANVLTF	TGTGCCAGCAGTTACTCAGTACTAGCGGCACACTCTGGGGCCAACGTCCTGACTTTC
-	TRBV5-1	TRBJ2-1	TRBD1	CASSLGPGRGQDEQFF	TGCGCCAGCAGCTTGGGGCCGGGCAGGGGGCAGGATGAGCAGTTCTTC
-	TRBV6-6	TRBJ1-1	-	CASSEGGTEAFF	TGTGCCAGCAGCGAGGGTGGAACTGAAGCTTTCTTT
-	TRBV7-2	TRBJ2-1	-	CASSLTPPRGNEQFF	TGTGCCAGCAGCTTAACCCCCCCTCGGGGCAATGAGCAGTTCTTC
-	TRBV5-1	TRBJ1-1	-	CASTIGSNTEAFF	TGCGCCAGCACGATCGGTTCAAACACTGAAGCTTTCTTT
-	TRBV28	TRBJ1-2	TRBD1	CASSSLGQGPYGYTF	TGTGCCAGCAGTTCCCTAGGACAGGGGCCCTATGGCTACACCTTC
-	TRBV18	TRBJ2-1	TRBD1	CASSPSGTGAIYNEQFF	TGTGCCAGCTCACCGTCGGGGACAGGGGCGATCTACAATGAGCAGTTCTTC
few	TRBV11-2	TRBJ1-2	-	CASSFGSSYGYTF	TGTGCCAGCAGTTTTGGGTCATCCTATGGCTACACCTTC
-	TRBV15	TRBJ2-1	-	CATSRDHTGEGYNEQFF	TGTGCCACCAGCAGAGATCATACGGGAGAGGGATACAATGAGCAGTTCTTC
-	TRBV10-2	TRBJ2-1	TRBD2	CASSVGLAGVRNEQFF	TGCGCCAGCAGTGTGGGACTAGCGGGAGTTCGGAATGAGCAGTTCTTC
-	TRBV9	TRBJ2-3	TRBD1	CASSHDRGSDTQYF	TGTGCCAGCAGTCACGACAGGGGTTCGGATACGCAGTATTTT
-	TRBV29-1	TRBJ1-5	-	CSVELGGNQPQHF	TGCAGCGTTGAGTTAGGAGGGAATCAGCCCCAGCATTTT
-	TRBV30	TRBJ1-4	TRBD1	CACSGTGGTNEKLFF	TGTGCCTGCAGCGGGACAGGGGGAACTAATGAAAAACTGTTTTTT
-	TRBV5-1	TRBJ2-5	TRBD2	CASSLGLAGGQETQYF	TGCGCCAGCAGCTTGGGGCTAGCGGGAGGGCAGGAGACCCAGTACTTC
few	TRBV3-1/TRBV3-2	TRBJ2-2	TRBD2	CASSQAKGRGTSGHTGELFF	TGTGCCAGCAGCCAAGCAAAAGGTCGCGGGACTAGCGGTCACACCGGGGAGCTGTTTTTT
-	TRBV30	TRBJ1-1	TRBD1	CACQTGVSTEAFF	TGTGCCTGCCAAACAGGGGTAAGCACTGAAGCTTTCTTT
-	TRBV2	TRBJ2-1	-	CASRQGTSSYNEQFF	TGTGCCAGCAGGCAGGGGACCAGCTCCTACAATGAGCAGTTCTTC
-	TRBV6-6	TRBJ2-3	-	CASSSRWRTDTQYF	TGTGCCAGCAGTTCTCGATGGCGCACAGATACGCAGTATTTT
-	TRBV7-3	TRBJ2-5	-	CASSPTGFETQYF	TGTGCCAGCAGCCCAACGGGTTTTGAGACCCAGTACTTC
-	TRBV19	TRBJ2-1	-	CASSISAAYNEQFF	TGTGCCAGTAGTATCTCGGCCGCGTACAATGAGCAGTTCTTC
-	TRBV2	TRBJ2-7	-	CASQGGGYEQYF	TGTGCCTCCCAGGGGGGGGGCTACGAGCAGTACTTC
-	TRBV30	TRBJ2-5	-	CAWSVLRGRETQYF	TGTGCCTGGAGTGTACTTAGAGGGCGAGAGACCCAGTACTTC
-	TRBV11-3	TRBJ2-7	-	CASSSRRDYEQYF	TGTGCCAGCAGCTCGCGACGGGATTACGAGCAGTACTTC
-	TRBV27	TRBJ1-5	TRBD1	CASSLQGQGGNQPQHF	TGTGCCAGCAGTTTGCAGGGACAGGGTGGTAATCAGCCCCAGCATTTT
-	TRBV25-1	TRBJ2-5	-	CASSGQGRETQYF	TGTGCCAGCAGTGGGCAGGGGAGGGAGACCCAGTACTTC